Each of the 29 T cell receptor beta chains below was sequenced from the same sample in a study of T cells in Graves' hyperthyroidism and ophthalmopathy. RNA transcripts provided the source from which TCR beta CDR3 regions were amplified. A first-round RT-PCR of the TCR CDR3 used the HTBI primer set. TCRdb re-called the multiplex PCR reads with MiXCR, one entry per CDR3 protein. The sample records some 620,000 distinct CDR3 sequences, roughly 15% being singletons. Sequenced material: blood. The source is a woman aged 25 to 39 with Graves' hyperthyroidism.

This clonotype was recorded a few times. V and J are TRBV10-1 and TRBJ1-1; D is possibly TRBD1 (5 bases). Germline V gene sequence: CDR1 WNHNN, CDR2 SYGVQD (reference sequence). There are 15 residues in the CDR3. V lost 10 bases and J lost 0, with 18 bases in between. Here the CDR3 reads CATSLGVLMNTEAFF. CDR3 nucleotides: TGCGCCACCTCACTGGGGGTTTTGATGAACACTGAAGCTTTCTTT.

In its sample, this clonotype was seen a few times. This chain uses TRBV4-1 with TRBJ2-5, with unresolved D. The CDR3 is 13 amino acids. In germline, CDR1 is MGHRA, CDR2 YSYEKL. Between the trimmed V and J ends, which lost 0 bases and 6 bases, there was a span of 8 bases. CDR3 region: CASSQDWVKTQYF. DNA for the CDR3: TGCGCCAGCAGCCAAGATTGGGTGAAGACCCAGTACTTC.

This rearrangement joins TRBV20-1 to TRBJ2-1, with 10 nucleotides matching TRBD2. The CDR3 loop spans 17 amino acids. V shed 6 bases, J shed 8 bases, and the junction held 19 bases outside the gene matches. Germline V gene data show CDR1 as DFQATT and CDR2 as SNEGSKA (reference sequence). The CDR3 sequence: CSANSPFLAGVGDEQFF. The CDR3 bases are TGCAGTGCAAATTCTCCTTTCCTAGCGGGAGTCGGGGATGAGCAGTTCTTC.

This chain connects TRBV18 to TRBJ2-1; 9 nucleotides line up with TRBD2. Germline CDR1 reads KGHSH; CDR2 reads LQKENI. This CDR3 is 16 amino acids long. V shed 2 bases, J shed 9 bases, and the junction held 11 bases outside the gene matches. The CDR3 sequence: CASSPISSGSSGEQFF. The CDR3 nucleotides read TGTGCCAGCTCACCAATCAGTAGCGGGAGTAGTGGTGAGCAGTTCTTC.

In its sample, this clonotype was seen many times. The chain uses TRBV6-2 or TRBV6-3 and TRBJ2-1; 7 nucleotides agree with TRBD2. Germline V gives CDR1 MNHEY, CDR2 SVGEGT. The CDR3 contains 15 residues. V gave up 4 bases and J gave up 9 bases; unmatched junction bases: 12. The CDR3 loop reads CASSSSGLTLSEQFF. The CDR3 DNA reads TGTGCCAGCAGTTCTAGCGGATTGACCCTCAGTGAGCAGTTCTTC.

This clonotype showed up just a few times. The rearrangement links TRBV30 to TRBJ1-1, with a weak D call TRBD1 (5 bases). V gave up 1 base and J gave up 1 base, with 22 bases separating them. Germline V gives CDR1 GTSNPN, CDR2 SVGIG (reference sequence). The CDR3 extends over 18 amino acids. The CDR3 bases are TGTGCCTGGAGTGGGCCCCCAACGACAGACAGACAGAACACTGAAGCTTTCTTT. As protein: CAWSGPPTTDRQNTEAFF.

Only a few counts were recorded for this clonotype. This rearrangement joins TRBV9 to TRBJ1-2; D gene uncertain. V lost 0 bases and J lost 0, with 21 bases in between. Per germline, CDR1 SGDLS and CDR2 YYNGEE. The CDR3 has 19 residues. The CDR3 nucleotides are TGTGCCAGCAGCGTAGAGGCGGGTCTGAGTAGCCTTCCTAACTATGGCTACACCTTC. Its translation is CASSVEAGLSSLPNYGYTF.

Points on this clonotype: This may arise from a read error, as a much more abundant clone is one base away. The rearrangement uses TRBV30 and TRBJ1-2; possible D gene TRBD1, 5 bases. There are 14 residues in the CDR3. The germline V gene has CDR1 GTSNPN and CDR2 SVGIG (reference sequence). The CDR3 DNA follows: TGTGCCCGGAGGCGCAGGGCCCATGCGTATGGCTACACCTTC. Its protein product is CARRRRAHAYGYTF.

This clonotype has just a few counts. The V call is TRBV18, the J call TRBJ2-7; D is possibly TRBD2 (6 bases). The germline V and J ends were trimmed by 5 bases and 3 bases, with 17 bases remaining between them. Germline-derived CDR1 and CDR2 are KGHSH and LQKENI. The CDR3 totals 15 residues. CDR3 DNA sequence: TGTGCCAGCTCAACCGGGACGCGGGGTAACTACGAGCAGTACTTC. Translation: CASSTGTRGNYEQYF.

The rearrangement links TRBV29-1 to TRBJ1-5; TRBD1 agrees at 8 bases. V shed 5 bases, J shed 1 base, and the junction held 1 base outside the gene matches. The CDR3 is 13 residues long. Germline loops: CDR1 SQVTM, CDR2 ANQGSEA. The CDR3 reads CSVRTGSNQPQHF. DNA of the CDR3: TGCAGCGTTCGGACAGGGAGCAATCAGCCCCAGCATTTT.

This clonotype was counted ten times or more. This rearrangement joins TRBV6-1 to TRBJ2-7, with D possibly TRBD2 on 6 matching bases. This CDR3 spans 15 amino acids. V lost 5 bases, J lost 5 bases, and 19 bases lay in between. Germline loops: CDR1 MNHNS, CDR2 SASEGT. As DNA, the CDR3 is TGTGCCAGCAGTTATATCGGGGGTACCATGGACGAGCAGTACTTC. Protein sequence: CASSYIGGTMDEQYF.

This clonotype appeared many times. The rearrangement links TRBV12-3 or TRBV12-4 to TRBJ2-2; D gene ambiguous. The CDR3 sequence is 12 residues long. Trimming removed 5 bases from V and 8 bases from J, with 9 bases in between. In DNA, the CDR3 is TGTGCCAGCAGTCTGGAAATTGGGGAGCTGTTTTTT. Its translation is CASSLEIGELFF.

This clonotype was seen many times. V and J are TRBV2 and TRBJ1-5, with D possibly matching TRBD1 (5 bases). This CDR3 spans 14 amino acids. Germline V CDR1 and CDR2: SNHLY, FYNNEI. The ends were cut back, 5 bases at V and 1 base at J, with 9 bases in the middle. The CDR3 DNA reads TGTGCCAGCAGTCCAGGGTCCAGCAATCAGCCCCAGCATTTT. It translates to CASSPGSSNQPQHF.

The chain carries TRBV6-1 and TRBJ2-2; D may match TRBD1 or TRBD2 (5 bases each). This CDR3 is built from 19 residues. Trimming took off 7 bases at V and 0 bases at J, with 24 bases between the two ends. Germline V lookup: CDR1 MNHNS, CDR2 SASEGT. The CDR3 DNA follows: TGTGCCAGCACTCACGAGAGGGGCGGGCTTATCGCGAACACCGGGGAGCTGTTTTTT. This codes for CASTHERGGLIANTGELFF.

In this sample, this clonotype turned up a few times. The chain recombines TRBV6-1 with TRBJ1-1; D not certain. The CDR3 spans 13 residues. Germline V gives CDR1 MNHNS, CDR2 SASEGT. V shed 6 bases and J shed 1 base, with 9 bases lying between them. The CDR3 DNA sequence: TGTGCCAGCAGAACGAGCAGGAACACTGAAGCTTTCTTT. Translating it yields CASRTSRNTEAFF.

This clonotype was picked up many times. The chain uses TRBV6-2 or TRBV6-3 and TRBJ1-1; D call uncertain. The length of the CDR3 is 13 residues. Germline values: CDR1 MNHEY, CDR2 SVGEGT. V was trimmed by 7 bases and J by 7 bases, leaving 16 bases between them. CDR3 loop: CASTRIAGLEAFF. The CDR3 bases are TGTGCCAGCACCCGGATCGCGGGCCTTGAAGCTTTCTTT.

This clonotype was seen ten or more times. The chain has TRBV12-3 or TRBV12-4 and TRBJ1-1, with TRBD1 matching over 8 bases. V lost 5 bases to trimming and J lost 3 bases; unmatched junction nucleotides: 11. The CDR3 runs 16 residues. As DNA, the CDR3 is TGTGCCAGCAGTCCTATGCAGGGGGCGGGGGACACTGAAGCTTTCTTT. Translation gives CASSPMQGAGDTEAFF.

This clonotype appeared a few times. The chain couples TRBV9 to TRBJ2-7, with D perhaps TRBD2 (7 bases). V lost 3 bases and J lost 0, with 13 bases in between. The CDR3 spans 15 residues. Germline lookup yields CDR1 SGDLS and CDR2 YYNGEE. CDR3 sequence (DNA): TGTGCCAGCAGCGCAGGGGAGGGGACCTCCTACGAGCAGTACTTC. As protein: CASSAGEGTSYEQYF.

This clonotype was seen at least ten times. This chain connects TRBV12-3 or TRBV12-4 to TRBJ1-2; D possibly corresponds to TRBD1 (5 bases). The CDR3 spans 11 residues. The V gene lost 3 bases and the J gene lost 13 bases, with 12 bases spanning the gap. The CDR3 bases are TGTGCCAGCAGTTTGGGGGTTGGACTCACCTTC. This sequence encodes CASSLGVGLTF.

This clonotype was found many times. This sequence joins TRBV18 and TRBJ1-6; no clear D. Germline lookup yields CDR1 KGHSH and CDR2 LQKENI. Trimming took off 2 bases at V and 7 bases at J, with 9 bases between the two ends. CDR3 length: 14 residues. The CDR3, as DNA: TGTGCCAGCTCACCAGACAAGCTGAATTCACCCCTCCACTTT. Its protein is CASSPDKLNSPLHF.

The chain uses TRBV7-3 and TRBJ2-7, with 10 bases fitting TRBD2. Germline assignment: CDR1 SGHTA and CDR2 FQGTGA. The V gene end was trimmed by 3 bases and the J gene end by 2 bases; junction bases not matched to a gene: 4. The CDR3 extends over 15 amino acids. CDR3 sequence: CASSFSSGSPYEQYF. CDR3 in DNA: TGTGCCAGCAGCTTCTCTAGCGGGAGTCCCTACGAGCAGTACTTC.

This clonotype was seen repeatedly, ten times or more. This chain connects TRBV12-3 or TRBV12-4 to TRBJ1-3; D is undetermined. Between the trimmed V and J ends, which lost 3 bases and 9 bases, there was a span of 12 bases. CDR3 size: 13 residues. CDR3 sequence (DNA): TGTGCCAGCAGTTTGGACGGAGAAAGCACCATATATTTT. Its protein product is CASSLDGESTIYF.

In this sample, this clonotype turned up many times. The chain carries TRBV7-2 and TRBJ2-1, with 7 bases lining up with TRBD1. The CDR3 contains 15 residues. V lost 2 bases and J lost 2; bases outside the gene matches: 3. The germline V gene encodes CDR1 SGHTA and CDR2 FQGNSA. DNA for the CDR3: TGTGCCAGCAGCTTAAACCAGGGGGCCTACAATGAGCAGTTCTTC. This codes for CASSLNQGAYNEQFF.

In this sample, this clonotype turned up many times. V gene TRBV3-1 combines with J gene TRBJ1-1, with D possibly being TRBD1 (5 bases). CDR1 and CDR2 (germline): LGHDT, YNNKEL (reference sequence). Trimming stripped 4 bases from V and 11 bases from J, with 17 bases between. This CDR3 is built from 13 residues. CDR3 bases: TGTGCCAGCAGCCTGGGAGGGGCGCCGTACGCTTTCTTT. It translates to CASSLGGAPYAFF. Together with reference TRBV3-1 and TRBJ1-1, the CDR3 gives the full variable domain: DTAVSQTPKYLVTQMGNDKSIKCEQNLGHDTMYWYKQDSKKFLKIMFSYNNKELIINETVPNRFSPKSPDKAHLNLHINSLELGDSAVYFCASSLGGAPYAFFGQGTRLTVV.

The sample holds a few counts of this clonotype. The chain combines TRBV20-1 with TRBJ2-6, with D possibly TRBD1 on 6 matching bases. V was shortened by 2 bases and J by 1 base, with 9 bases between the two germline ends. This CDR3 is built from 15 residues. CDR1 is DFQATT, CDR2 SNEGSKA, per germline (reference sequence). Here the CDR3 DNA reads TGCAGTGCTAGACGCAGGGGATCTGGGGCCAACGTCCTGACTTTC. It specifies CSARRRGSGANVLTF.

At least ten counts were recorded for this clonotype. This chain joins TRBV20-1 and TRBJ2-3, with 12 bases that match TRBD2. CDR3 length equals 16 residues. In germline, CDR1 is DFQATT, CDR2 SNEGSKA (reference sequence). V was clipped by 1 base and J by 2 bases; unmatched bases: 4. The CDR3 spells CSARGLAGVHTDTQYF. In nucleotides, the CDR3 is TGCAGTGCTAGAGGACTAGCGGGAGTGCACACAGATACGCAGTATTTT.

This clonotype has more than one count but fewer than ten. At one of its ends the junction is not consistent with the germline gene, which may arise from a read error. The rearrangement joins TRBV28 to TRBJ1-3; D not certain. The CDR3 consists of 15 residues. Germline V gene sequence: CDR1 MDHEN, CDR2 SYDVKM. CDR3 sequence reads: CASSPTGPSENTIYF. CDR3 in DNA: TGTGCCAGCAGTCCTACCGGGCCTTCTGAAAACACCATATATTTT.

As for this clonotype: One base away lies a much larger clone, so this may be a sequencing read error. The DNA of the CDR3 is TGCGCCAGCAGCTTGTTGGGGTCCTTTCCCTACGAGCAGTACTTC. Its protein is CASSLLGSFPYEQYF. V is TRBV5-1 and J is TRBJ2-7; D is unresolved. Germline V gene sequence: CDR1 SGHRS, CDR2 YFSETQ. V was shortened by 1 base and J by 2 bases, with 13 bases between the two germline ends. The CDR3 has 15 residues.

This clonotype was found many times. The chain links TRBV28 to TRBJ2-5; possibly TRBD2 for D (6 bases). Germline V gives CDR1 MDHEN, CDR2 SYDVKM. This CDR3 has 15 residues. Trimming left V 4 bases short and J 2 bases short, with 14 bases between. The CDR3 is CASSSRLDLQETQYF. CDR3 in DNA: TGTGCCAGCAGTTCCCGACTAGATTTACAAGAGACCCAGTACTTC.